The clone carrying this T cell receptor (beta chain) was observed a few times. Its cognate antigen is unknown. From blood, about 250-550 ng of genomic DNA served as TRB template. The record originates from a study of T and B cells in COVID-19 patients. General study results and limits: The recovered cohort had about 2,300 exclusive TCR clusters, including just over 30 low generation probability clusters.

The CDR3 runs 14 residues. In germline, CDR1 is KGHSH, CDR2 LQKENI. Trimming cost V 2 bases and J 2 bases, with 7 bases left between them. BIOMED2 TRB-A/B primer pools were used in multiplex TRB PCR. TCRdb called the multiplex PCR reads again in MiXCR, with one record for every CDR3 protein. The sample holds around 28,000 distinct CDR3 sequences; roughly 33% are singletons and the top ten take roughly 1.7%. The specimen was blood. This chain joins TRBV18 and TRBJ1-5; D is ambiguous. The source of this sequence is a human donor who had recovered from COVID-19. CDR3 sequence: CASSPSEGNQPQHF. The CDR3 bases are TGTGCCAGCTCACCATCAGAGGGCAATCAGCCCCAGCATTTT.